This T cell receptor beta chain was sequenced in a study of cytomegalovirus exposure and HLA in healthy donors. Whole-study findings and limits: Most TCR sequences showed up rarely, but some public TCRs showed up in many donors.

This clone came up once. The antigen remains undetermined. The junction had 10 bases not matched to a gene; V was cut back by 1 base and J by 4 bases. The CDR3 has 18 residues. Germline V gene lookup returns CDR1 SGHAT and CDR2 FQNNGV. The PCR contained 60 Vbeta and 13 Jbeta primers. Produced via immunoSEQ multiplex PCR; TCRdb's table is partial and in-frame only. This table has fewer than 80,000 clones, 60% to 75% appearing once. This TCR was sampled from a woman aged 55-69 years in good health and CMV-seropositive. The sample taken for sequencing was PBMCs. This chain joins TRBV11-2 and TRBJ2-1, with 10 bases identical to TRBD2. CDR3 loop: CASSLASASGGQYNEQFF. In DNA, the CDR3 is TGTGCCAGCAGCTTAGCGTCGGCTAGCGGGGGCCAGTACAATGAGCAGTTCTTC.